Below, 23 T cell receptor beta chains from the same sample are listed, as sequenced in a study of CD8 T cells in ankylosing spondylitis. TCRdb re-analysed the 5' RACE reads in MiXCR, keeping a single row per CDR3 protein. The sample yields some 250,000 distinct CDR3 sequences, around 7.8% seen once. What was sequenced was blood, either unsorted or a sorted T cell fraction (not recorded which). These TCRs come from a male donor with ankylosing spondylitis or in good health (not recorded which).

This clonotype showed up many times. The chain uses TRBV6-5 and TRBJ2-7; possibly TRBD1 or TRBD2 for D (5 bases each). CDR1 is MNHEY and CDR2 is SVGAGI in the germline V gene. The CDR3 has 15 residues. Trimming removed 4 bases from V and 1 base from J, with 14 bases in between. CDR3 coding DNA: TGTGCCAGCAGTTCGGGACCTACTCGGTCCTACGAGCAGTACTTC. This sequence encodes CASSSGPTRSYEQYF.

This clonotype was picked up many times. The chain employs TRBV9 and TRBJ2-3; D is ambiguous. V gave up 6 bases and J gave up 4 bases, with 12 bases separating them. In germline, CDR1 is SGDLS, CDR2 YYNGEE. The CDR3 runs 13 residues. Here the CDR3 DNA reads TGTGCCAGCACCCGATGGGGATCAGATACGCAGTATTTT. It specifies CASTRWGSDTQYF.

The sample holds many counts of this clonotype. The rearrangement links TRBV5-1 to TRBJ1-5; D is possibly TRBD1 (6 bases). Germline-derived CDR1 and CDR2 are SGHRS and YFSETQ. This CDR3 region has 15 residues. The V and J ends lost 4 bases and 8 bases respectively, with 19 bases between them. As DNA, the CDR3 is TGCGCCAGCAGCCCCGCGGAGGGGGGAGGCAAGCCCCAGCATTTT. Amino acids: CASSPAEGGGKPQHF.

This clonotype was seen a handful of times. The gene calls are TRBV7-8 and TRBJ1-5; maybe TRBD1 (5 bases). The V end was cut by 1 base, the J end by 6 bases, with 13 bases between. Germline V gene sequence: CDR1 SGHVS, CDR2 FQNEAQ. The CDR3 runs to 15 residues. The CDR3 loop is CASSLDGGSSQPQHF. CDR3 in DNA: TGTGCCAGCAGCTTAGACGGGGGGTCGAGTCAGCCCCAGCATTTT.

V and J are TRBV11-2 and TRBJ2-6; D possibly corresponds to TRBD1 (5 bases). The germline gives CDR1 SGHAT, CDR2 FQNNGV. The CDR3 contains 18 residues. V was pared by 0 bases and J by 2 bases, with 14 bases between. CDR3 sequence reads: CASSLELVRATGANVLTF. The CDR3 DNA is TGTGCCAGCAGCTTAGAGTTAGTCAGGGCTACTGGGGCCAACGTCCTGACTTTC.

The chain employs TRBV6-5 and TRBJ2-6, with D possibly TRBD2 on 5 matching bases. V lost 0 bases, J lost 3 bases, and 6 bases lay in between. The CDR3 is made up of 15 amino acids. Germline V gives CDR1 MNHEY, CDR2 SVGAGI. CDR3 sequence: CASSYSGGGANVLTF. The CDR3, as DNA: TGTGCCAGCAGTTACTCTGGAGGTGGGGCCAACGTCCTGACTTTC.

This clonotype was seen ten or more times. CDR3 residues: CASSSTGGHTEAFF. The CDR3 bases are TGCGCCAGCAGCTCGACAGGGGGCCACACTGAAGCTTTCTTT. The genes are TRBV5-1 and TRBJ1-1; TRBD1 agrees at 10 bases. The ends lost 3 bases at V and 3 bases at J; junction bases unmatched: 2. This CDR3 region has 14 residues. Germline V lookup: CDR1 SGHRS, CDR2 YFSETQ. Using reference TRBV5-1 and TRBJ1-1 for the parts outside the CDR3, the full variable domain is KAGVTQTPRYLIKTRGQQVTLSCSPISGHRSVSWYQQTPGQGLQFLFEYFSETQRNKGNFPGRFSGRQFSNSRSEMNVSTLELGDSALYLCASSSTGGHTEAFFGQGTRLTVV.

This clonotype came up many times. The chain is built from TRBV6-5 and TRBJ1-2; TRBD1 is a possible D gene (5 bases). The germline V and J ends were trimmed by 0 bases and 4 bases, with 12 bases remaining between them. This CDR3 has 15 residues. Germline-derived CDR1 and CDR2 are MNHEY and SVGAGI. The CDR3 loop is CASSYSGARGYGYTF. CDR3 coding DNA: TGTGCCAGCAGTTACTCAGGGGCCCGGGGCTATGGCTACACCTTC.

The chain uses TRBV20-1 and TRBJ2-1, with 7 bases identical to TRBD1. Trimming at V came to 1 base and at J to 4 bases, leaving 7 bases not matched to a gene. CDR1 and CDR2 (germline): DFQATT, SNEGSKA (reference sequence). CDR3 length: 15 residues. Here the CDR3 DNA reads TGCAGTGCTAGAGCCCGGGACAGAAGATACAATGAGCAGTTCTTC. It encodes CSARARDRRYNEQFF.

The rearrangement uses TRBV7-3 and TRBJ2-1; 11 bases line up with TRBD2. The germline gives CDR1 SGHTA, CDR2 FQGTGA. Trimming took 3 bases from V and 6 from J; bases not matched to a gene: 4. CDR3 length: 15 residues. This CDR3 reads CASSLTSGKVNEQFF. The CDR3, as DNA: TGTGCCAGCAGCTTGACTAGCGGGAAAGTCAATGAGCAGTTCTTC.

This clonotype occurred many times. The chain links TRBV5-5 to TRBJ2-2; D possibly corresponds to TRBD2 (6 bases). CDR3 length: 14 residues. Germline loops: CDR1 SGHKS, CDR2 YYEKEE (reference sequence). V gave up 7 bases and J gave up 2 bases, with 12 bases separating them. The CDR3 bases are TGTGCCAGCCTCGGGACTTTTAACACCGGGGAGCTGTTTTTT. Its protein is CASLGTFNTGELFF.

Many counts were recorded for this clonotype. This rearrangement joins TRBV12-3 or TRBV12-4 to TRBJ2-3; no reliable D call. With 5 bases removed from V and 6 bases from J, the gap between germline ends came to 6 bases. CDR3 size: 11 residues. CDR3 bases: TGTGCCAGCAGTCCTCGGGATACGCAGTATTTT. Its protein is CASSPRDTQYF.

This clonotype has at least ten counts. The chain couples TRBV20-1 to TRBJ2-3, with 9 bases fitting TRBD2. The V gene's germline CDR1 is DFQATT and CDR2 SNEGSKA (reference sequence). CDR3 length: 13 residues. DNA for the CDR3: TGCAGCCGGACCGGGACTAGCCCCGATACGCAGTATTTT. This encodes CSRTGTSPDTQYF.

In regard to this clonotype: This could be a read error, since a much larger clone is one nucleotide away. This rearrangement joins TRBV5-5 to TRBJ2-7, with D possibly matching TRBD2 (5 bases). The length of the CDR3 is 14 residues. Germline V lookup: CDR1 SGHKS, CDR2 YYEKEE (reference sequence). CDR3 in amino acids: CASSPPDSSYKQYF. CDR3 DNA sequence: TGTGCCAGCAGTCCCCCGGACTCCTCCTACAAGCAGTACTTC.

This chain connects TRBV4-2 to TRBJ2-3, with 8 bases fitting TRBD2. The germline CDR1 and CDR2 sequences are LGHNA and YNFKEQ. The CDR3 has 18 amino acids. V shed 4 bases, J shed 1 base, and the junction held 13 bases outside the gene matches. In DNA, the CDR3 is TGTGCCAGCAGCCGAGGAAACCTGCGGGGGGTTGGCACAGATACGCAGTATTTT. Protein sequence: CASSRGNLRGVGTDTQYF.

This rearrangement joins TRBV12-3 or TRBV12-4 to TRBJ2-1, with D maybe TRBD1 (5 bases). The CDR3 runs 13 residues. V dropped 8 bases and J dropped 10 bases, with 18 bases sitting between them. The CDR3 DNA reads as TGTGCCAGCGTCTCTGGGGCAGGGAACGAGCAGTTCTTC. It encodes CASVSGAGNEQFF.

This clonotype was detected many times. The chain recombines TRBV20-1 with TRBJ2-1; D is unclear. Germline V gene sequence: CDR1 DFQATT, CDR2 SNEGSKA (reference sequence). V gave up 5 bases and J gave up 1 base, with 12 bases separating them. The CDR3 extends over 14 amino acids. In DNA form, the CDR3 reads TGCAGTGCTGGCCTCGGACCTTCCTACAATGAGCAGTTCTTC. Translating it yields CSAGLGPSYNEQFF.

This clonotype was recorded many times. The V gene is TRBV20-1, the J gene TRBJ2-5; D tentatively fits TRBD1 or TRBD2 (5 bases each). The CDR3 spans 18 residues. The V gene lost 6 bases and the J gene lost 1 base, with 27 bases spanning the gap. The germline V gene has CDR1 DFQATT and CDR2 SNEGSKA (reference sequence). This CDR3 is CSAPNPSTGTWAQETQYF. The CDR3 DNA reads TGCAGTGCCCCGAACCCTTCAACCGGGACCTGGGCCCAAGAGACCCAGTACTTC.

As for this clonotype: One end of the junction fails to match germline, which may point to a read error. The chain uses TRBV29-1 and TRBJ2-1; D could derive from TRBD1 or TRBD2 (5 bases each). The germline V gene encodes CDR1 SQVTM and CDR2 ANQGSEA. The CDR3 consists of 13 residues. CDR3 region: CSVEGTLGNEQFF. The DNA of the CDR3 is TGCAGCGTAGAAGGGACGTTAGGCAATGAGCAGTTCTTC.

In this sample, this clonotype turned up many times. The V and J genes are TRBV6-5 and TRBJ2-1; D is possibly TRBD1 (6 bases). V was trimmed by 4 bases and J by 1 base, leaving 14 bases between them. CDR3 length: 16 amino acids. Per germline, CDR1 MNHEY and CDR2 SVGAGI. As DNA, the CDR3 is TGTGCCAGCAGTTCCCACCTAGGGGGTTCCTACAATGAGCAGTTCTTC. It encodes CASSSHLGGSYNEQFF.

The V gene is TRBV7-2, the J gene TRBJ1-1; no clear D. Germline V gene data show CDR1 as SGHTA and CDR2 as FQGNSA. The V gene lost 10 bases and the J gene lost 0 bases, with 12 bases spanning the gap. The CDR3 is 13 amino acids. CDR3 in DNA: TGTGCCACGGCCCCCCGGATGAACACTGAAGCTTTCTTT. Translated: CATAPRMNTEAFF.

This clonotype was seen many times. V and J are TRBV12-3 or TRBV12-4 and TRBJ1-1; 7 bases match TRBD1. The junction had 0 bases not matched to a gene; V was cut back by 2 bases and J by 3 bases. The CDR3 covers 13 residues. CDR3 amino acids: CASSLRGHTEAFF. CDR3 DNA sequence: TGTGCCAGCAGTTTAAGGGGGCACACTGAAGCTTTCTTT.

The CDR3 region is CSGQKAQETQYF. CDR3 DNA: TGCAGCGGTCAGAAAGCTCAAGAGACCCAGTACTTC. The chain is built from TRBV29-1 and TRBJ2-5; no firm D call. Trimming removed 7 bases from V and 2 bases from J, with 11 bases in between. The CDR3 is 12 residues long. CDR1 and CDR2 (germline): SQVTM, ANQGSEA.